This TCR beta chain appears in the sequencing data of a study of cytomegalovirus exposure and HLA in healthy donors (dated by TCRdb to the late 2010s). Concerning the study at large: According to a later analysis, the approximately 120 validation repertoires were produced on the same platform as the roughly 700 repertoires of the first cohort. Along with the roughly 670-subject first cohort, a separate validation cohort of over a hundred different subjects was used. High-throughput TCR immunosequencing, statistical association of individual TCRs with disease status, and machine learning were combined to predict cytomegalovirus infection status. The study aimed to test whether signatures of past pathogen exposure could be identified by cataloging public T cell receptors.

Paper-wide results and their limitations: Of the cluster scores, around 95% were above 0 in a later analysis, which found that TCRs clustered in the first cohort also tended to co-occur in the 120 or so validation repertoires. The authors suggested that the approach could potentially be extended to other disease states and immunological phenotypes. A later analysis had no HLA typing for the validation cohort, so co-occurrence there was scored across all 130 or so repertoires. In vitro tests confirmed that a few of the cytomegalovirus-associated TCR beta chains recognize cytomegalovirus antigens. The classifier was reported to diagnose cytomegalovirus status with high specificity and sensitivity in both the original cohort and the validation cohort. In the study, around 150 TCR beta chains were listed as associated with cytomegalovirus. While some public TCRs were present in many individuals, most TCR sequences turned up only very rarely across donors.

Remarks on this clone: Its antigen is unknown. The sample holds no much larger clone one base away, and base qualities are not on file.

The donors belonged to the validation cohort of approximately 130 subjects, which was separate from the approximately 660-subject first cohort. Library construction relied on the immunoSEQ multiplex PCR assay. The authors processed their data as follows. A statistical classification framework was developed to diagnose cytomegalovirus status using the catalog of TCR beta chain sequences. The immuneACCESS repertoire file appears here via TCRdb, limited to in-frame rearrangements. These files lack a portion of the clones; in checked studies, under half of the deficit traces to unresolved V genes, and the cause of the others is not known. V and J calls and clone size are those listed in that table; D and trimming were worked out from the DNA. The sample table holds some 240,000 clones, of which 70% to 90% were seen once. The top ten clones comprise 4.5% to 7% of the sample. The receptor was derived from a woman under 30 in good health and CMV-seronegative. Sequencing was carried out using PBMCs.

The CDR3 has the sequence CAWTKGDTQYF. The base sequence is TGTGCCTGGACCAAGGGGGATACGCAGTATTTT. This chain is built from TRBV30 and TRBJ2-3, with TRBD1 as a weak D call on 5 bases. V is shortened by 4 bases, J by 6 bases, and the region joining them spans 8 bases. Taken from cysteine to phenylalanine, the CDR3 has 11 residues. Only the CDR3 portion is preserved as DNA: 33 bases, with reading frame beginning at the first base. From a lookup of the germline V gene (reference sequence), CDR1 and CDR2 are GTSNPN and SVGIG.